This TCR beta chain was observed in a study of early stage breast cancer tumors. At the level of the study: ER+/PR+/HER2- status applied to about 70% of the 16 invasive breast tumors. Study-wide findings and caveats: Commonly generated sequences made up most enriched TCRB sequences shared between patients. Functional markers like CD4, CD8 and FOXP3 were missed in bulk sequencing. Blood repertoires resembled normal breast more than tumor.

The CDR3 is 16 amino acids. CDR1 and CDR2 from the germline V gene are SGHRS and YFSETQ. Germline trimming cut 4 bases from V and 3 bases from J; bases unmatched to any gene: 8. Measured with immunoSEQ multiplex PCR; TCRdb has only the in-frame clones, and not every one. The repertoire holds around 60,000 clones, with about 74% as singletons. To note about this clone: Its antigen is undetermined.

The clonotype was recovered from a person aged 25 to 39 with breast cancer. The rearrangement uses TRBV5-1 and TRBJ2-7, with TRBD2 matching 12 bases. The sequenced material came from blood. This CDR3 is CASSPVGTSGLYEQYF. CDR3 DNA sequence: TGCGCCAGCAGCCCGGTAGGGACTAGCGGGCTCTACGAGCAGTACTTC.